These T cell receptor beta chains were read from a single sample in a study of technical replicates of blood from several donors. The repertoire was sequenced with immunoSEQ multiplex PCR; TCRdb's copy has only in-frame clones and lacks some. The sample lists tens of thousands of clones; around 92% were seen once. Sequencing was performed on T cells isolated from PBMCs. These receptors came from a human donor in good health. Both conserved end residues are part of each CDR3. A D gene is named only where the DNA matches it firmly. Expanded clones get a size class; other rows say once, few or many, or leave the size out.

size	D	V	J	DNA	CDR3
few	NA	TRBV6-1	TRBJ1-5	TGTGCCAGCAGTGAATACAGGGGCAATCAGCCCCAGCATTTT	CASSEYRGNQPQHF
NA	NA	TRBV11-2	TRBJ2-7	TGTGCCAGCAGCTTTAGCGCGGGGGAGCAGTACTTC	CASSFSAGEQYF
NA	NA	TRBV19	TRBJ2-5	TGTGCCAGTAGTATAGATCCGGCAGTTGAGGCCCAGTACTTC	CASSIDPAVEAQYF
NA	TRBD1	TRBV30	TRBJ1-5	TGTGCCTGGAGGGACAGGGGGGATCAGCCCCAGCATTTT	CAWRDRGDQPQHF
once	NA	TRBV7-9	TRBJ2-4	TGTGCCAGCAGCTTACCCAATGTCGGGGTAAAAAACATTCAGTACTTC	CASSLPNVGVKNIQYF
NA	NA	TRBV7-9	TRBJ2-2	TGTGCCAGCAGTCGACGAGCGCAGGGGAACACCGGGGAGCTGTTTTTT	CASSRRAQGNTGELFF
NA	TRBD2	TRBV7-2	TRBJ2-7	TGTGCCAGCAGCTTCGGACTAGCGGGAGTTTCGGGCTACGAGCAGTACTTC	CASSFGLAGVSGYEQYF
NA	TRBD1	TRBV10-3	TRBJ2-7	TGTGCCACCACAGGGGCTTACGAGCAGTACTTC	CATTGAYEQYF
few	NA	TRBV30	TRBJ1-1	TGTGCCTGGAGTGTCGGGGCTGAAGCTTTCTTT	CAWSVGAEAFF
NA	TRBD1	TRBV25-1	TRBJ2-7	TGTGCCAGCAGTGACCCGGGACAGGGATCCCACGAGCAGTACTTC	CASSDPGQGSHEQYF
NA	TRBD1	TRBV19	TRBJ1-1	TGTGCCAGTAGTCTACAGGGGAAGGGCACTGAAGCTTTCTTT	CASSLQGKGTEAFF
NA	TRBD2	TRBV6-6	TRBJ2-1	TGTGCCAGCAGATTACTAGCGGGAGCCTATGAGCAGTTCTTC	CASRLLAGAYEQFF
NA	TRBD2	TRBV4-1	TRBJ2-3	TGCGCCAGCAGCCAAGTAGGGAATGCGGGAGGAGGAAATACGCAGTATTTT	CASSQVGNAGGGNTQYF
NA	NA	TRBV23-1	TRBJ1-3	TGCGCCAGCAGTCGAACGGGGATATACTCTGGAAACACCATATATTTT	CASSRTGIYSGNTIYF
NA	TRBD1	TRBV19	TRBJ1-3	TGTGCCAGTAGTATTGACAGGGCCAACACCATATATTTT	CASSIDRANTIYF
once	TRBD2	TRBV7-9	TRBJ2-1	TGTGCCAGCAGCTCAGGACTAGCGGTATACAATGAGCAGTTCTTC	CASSSGLAVYNEQFF
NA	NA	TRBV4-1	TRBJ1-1	TGCGCCAGCTTAACCCAGGGGGAAGCTTTCTTT	CASLTQGEAFF
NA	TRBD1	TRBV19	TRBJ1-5	TGTGCCAGTTCCGGGACAGGGGATCAGCCCCAGCATTTT	CASSGTGDQPQHF
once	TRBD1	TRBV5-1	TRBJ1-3	TGCGCCAGCGCAGGGGGACAGCCATACTCTGGAAACACCATATATTTT	CASAGGQPYSGNTIYF
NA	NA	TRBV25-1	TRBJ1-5	TGTGCCAGCAGTGACGGACAGTACCATCAGCCCCAGCATTTT	CASSDGQYHQPQHF
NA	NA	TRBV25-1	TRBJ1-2	TGTGCCAGCAGTGAACGTCAGGGGTCTTTCTTCTATGGCTACACCTTC	CASSERQGSFFYGYTF
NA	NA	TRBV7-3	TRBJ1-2	TGTGCCAGCACTCCGACAGGCCCTAACTATGGCTACACCTTC	CASTPTGPNYGYTF
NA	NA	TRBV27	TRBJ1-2	TGTGCCAGCAGTTGGGGAGGGAATAACTATGGCTACACCTTC	CASSWGGNNYGYTF
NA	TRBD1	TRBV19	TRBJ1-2	TGTGCCAGTAGTATAATACTCCCGACAGGGAGGCATTTCCCATATGGCTACACCTTC	CASSIILPTGRHFPYGYTF
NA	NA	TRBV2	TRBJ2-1	TGTGCCAGCAGTGTTCACAACGAGCAGTTCTTC	CASSVHNEQFF